Shown below are 3 T cell receptor beta chains from a single sample sequenced in a study of T cell responses to AZD1222 COVID-19 vaccine. The data were produced by immunoSEQ multiplex PCR, yet TCRdb's version contains in-frame clones alone and is incomplete. Here the sample spans nearly 55,000 clones, roughly 90% being singletons. Sequencing used peripheral blood, obtained 28 days after the second AZD1222 dose. These receptors were taken from an adult who received the AZD1222 COVID-19 vaccine.

The rearrangement links TRBV18 to TRBJ1-1; 12 nucleotides line up with TRBD1. Trimming at V came to 4 bases and at J to 10 bases, leaving 10 bases not matched to a gene. The germline CDR1 and CDR2 sequences are KGHSH and LQKENI. The CDR3 runs 15 residues. CDR3 sequence (DNA): TGTGCCAGCTCACGCCAGGGACAGGGGGCCGCGGGAGCTTTCTTT. Amino acids: CASSRQGQGAAGAFF.

The chain recombines TRBV9 with TRBJ2-1; TRBD2 matches at 9 bases. Germline CDR1 reads SGDLS; CDR2 reads YYNGEE. The V and J ends lost 3 bases and 5 bases, in that order; junction bases with no gene match: 6. CDR3 length: 15 residues. DNA of the CDR3: TGTGCCAGCAGCGCCCGACTAGCGGCTAACAATGAGCAGTTCTTC. Protein: CASSARLAANNEQFF. Complete variable domain (other parts from reference TRBV9 and TRBJ2-1): DSGVTQTPKHLITATGQRVTLRCSPRSGDLSVYWYQQSLDQGLQFLIQYYNGEERAKGNILERFSAQQFPDLHSELNLSSLELGDSALYFCASSARLAANNEQFFGPGTRLTVL.

The gene calls are TRBV4-3 and TRBJ2-5; no firm D call. The CDR3 extends over 14 amino acids. Germline V gene lookup returns CDR1 LGHNA and CDR2 YSLEER. V was pared by 1 base and J by 3 bases, with 9 bases between. CDR3 DNA sequence: TGCGCCAGCAGCCAAGTAATTGGGGAAGAGACCCAGTACTTC. Translated, it gives CASSQVIGEETQYF.